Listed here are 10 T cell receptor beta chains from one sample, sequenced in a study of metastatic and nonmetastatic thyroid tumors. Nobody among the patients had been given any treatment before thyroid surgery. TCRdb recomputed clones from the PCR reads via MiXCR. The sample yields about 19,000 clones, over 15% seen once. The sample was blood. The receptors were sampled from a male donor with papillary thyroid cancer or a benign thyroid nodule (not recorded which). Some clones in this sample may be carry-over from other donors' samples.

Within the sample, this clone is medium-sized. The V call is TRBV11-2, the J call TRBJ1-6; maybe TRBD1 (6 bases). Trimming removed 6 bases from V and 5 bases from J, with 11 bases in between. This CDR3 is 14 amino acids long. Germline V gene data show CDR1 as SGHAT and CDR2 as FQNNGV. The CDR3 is CASRQGPNNSPLHF. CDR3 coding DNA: TGTGCCAGCAGACAGGGTCCAAATAATTCACCCCTCCACTTT.

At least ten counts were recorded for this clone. CDR3 residues: CASSQKGRSSYNEQFF. CDR3 nucleotides: TGTGCCAGCAGCCAAAAGGGACGTAGCTCCTACAATGAGCAGTTCTTC. The chain carries TRBV14 and TRBJ2-1; possibly TRBD1 or TRBD2 for D (5 bases each). The V gene's germline CDR1 is SGHDN and CDR2 FVKESK. Between the trimmed V and J ends, which lost 2 bases and 0 bases, there was a span of 11 bases. The CDR3 is 16 amino acids.

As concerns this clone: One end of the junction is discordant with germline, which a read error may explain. The CDR3 coding sequence is TGTGCCAGCAGCCCCTTTACAGGTACAGATATGCAGTATTTT. As protein: CASSPFTGTDMQYF. The V gene is TRBV6-2 or TRBV6-3, the J gene TRBJ2-3, with D maybe TRBD1 (5 bases). The CDR3 is 14 residues long. Germline assignment: CDR1 MNHEY and CDR2 SVGEGT.

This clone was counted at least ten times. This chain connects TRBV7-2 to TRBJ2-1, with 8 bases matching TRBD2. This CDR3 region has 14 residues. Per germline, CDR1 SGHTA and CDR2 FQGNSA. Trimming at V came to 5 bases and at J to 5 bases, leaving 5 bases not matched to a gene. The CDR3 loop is CASSLSGGNNEQFF. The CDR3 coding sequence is TGTGCCAGCAGCCTCAGCGGGGGCAACAATGAGCAGTTCTTC.

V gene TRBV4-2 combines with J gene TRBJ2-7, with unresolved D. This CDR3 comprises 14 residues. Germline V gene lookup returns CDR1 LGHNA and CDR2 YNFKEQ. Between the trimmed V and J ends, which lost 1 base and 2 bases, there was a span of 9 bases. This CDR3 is CASSQGVFAYEQYF. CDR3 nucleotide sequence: TGTGCCAGCAGCCAAGGGGTATTCGCCTACGAGCAGTACTTC.

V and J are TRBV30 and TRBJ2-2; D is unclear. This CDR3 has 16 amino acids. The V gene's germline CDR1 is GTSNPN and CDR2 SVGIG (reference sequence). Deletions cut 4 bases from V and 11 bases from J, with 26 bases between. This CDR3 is CAWTPLDGTNTCELFF. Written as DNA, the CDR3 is TGTGCCTGGACCCCCCTGGACGGAACGAACACCTGTGAGCTGTTTTTT.

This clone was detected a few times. CDR3 sequence: CASSSTSGEPDTQYF. The CDR3 DNA reads TGTGCCAGCAGCTCGACTAGCGGGGAACCAGATACGCAGTATTTT. The rearrangement links TRBV28 to TRBJ2-3, with 11 bases matching TRBD2. Trimming cost V 6 bases and J 4 bases; bases outside gene matches: 6. CDR3 length: 15 residues. The V gene's germline CDR1 is MDHEN and CDR2 SYDVKM.

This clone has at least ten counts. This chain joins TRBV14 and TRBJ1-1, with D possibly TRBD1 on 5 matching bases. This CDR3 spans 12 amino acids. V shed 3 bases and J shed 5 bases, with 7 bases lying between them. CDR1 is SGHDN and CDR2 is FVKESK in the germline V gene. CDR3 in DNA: TGTGCCAGCAGCCAGGGGCGGACTGAAGCTTTCTTT. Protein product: CASSQGRTEAFF. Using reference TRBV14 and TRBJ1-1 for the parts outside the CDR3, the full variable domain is EAGVTQFPSHSVIEKGQTVTLRCDPISGHDNLYWYRRVMGKEIKFLLHFVKESKQDESGMPNNRFLAERTGGTYSTLKVQPAELEDSGVYFCASSQGRTEAFFGQGTRLTVV.

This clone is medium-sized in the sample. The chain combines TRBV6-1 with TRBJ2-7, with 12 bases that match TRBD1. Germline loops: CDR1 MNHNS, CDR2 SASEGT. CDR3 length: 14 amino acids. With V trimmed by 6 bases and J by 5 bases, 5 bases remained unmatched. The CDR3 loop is CASRPGTGGHEQYF. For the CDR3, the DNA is TGTGCCAGCAGACCCGGGACAGGGGGCCACGAGCAGTACTTC.

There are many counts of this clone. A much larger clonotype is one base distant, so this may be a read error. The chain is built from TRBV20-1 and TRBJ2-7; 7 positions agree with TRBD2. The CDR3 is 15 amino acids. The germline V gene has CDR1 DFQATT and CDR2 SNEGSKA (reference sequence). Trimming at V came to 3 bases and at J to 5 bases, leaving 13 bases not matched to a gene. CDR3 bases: TGCAGTGCTAGCGAGAGACTAGTGGGAGGGAACGAGCAGTACTTC. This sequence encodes CSASERLVGGNEQYF.